One sample yielded the 12 T cell receptor beta chains listed below, sequenced in a study of T cells after yellow fever vaccination. TCRdb used MiXCR to reprocess the 5' RACE reads, holding one entry per CDR3 protein. The table lists 550,000 or so distinct CDR3 sequences, roughly 19% of them singletons, with roughly an eighth in the top ten. The input for sequencing was PBMCs, taken 15 days after the yellow fever booster vaccination. Every receptor here comes from a young man who received the YFV17D yellow fever vaccine.

The V and J genes are TRBV5-1 and TRBJ2-2; perhaps TRBD1 as D (6 bases). This CDR3 is built from 14 residues. V was shortened by 4 bases and J by 1 base, with 8 bases between the two germline ends. From germline, CDR1 is SGHRS and CDR2 YFSETQ. The CDR3 is CASSEGVNTGELFF. The CDR3, as DNA: TGCGCCAGCAGCGAGGGGGTGAACACCGGGGAGCTGTTTTTT.

The rearrangement links TRBV18 to TRBJ1-2; D remains ambiguous. CDR1 is KGHSH, CDR2 LQKENI, per germline. The CDR3 has 17 amino acids. V was pared by 0 bases and J by 4 bases, with 18 bases between. The CDR3 DNA follows: TGTGCCAGCTCACCACCTCATCCCGGCAGTACTGGCTATGGCTACACCTTC. Encoded protein: CASSPPHPGSTGYGYTF. Full variable domain (missing parts from reference TRBV18 and TRBJ1-2): NAGVMQNPRHLVRRRGQEARLRCSPMKGHSHVYWYRQLPEEGLKFMVYLQKENIIDESGMPKERFSAEFPKEGPSILRIQQVVRGDSAAYFCASSPPHPGSTGYGYTFGSGTRLTVV.

The V and J genes are TRBV10-2 and TRBJ2-3; 8 bases agree with TRBD2. Losses at the gene ends were 3 bases for V and 6 bases for J; bases not matched to a gene: 5. Germline CDR1 reads WSHSY; CDR2 reads SAAADI. The length of the CDR3 is 14 residues. CDR3 amino acids: CASSELAVWDTQYF. The CDR3 nucleotides are TGCGCCAGCAGTGAACTAGCGGTATGGGATACGCAGTATTTT.

The V call is TRBV27, the J call TRBJ2-7; no definite D call. This CDR3 comprises 13 residues. The V gene lost 6 bases and the J gene lost 5 bases, with 14 bases spanning the gap. CDR1 is MNHEY, CDR2 SMNVEV, per germline (reference sequence). The CDR3 DNA follows: TGTGCCAGCAGCCTCATGGGGATTAACGAGCAGTACTTC. Its translation is CASSLMGINEQYF.

The rearrangement links TRBV18 to TRBJ1-3, with D maybe TRBD1 (5 bases). V shed 3 bases and J shed 0 bases, with 12 bases lying between them. CDR1 and CDR2 (germline): KGHSH, LQKENI. The CDR3 is made up of 16 amino acids. This chain's CDR3 is CASSPAPGLSGNTIYF. CDR3 nucleotides: TGTGCCAGCTCACCGGCCCCGGGACTCTCTGGAAACACCATATATTTT.

This sequence joins TRBV4-2 and TRBJ2-1, with TRBD2 matching over 10 bases. This CDR3 contains 15 residues. The V gene's germline CDR1 is LGHNA and CDR2 YNFKEQ. The V and J ends lost 0 bases and 6 bases, in that order; junction bases with no gene match: 2. CDR3 amino acids: CASSQDRTSGNEQFF. CDR3 bases: TGTGCCAGCAGCCAAGATCGGACTAGCGGCAATGAGCAGTTCTTC.

This clonotype was counted only a few times. The chain employs TRBV15 and TRBJ2-7, with D perhaps matching TRBD1 or TRBD2 (5 bases each). Trimming pared 7 bases from V and 5 bases from J, leaving 12 bases between. The CDR3 spans 12 residues. Germline values: CDR1 LNHNV, CDR2 YYDKDF (reference sequence). The CDR3, as DNA: TGTGCCACCATGGGACGGGGCCACGAGCAGTACTTC. It is translated as CATMGRGHEQYF.

The chain has TRBV6-2 or TRBV6-3 and TRBJ2-1; TRBD1 matches 11 bases. V was clipped by 5 bases and J by 6 bases; unmatched bases: 15. This CDR3 comprises 18 residues. Germline V gene lookup returns CDR1 MNHEY and CDR2 SVGEGT. The CDR3 loop reads CASSTSYAGTGGVNEQFF. CDR3 nucleotide sequence: TGTGCCAGCAGTACCTCCTACGCCGGGACAGGGGGGGTCAATGAGCAGTTCTTC.

This clonotype was found a few times. The chain is built from TRBV27 and TRBJ2-3, with a weak D call TRBD2 (6 bases). V shed 10 bases and J shed 5 bases, with 22 bases lying between them. Germline V gene data show CDR1 as MNHEY and CDR2 as SMNVEV (reference sequence). The CDR3 is 15 amino acids. CDR3 coding DNA: TGTGCCATAAGGGCGGCGGGATGGGGTGGAGATACGCAGTATTTT. Translated: CAIRAAGWGGDTQYF.

The genes are TRBV28 and TRBJ2-4, with a possible D match to TRBD1 (6 bases). Germline lookup yields CDR1 MDHEN and CDR2 SYDVKM. The CDR3 totals 14 residues. The V gene lost 8 bases and the J gene lost 3 bases, with 14 bases spanning the gap. The DNA for the CDR3 is TGTGCCAGCGGCGAGGGGACACACAAAAACATTCAGTACTTC. Protein product: CASGEGTHKNIQYF.

This clonotype was seen a few times. This sequence joins TRBV20-1 and TRBJ2-7; TRBD2 matches at 7 bases. The CDR3 covers 14 residues. The J segment lost 6 bases and the V segment lost 2 bases, leaving 10 bases of the junction unmatched. Germline V gene data show CDR1 as DFQATT and CDR2 as SNEGSKA (reference sequence). As DNA, the CDR3 is TGCAGTGCTAGACCTGCGGGGGTTAGCCGCGAGCAGTACTTC. Residues: CSARPAGVSREQYF.

This clonotype was picked up a small number of times. The chain uses TRBV29-1 and TRBJ1-2, with 8 positions matching TRBD1. Germline CDR1 SQVTM, CDR2 ANQGSEA. This CDR3 spans 13 amino acids. V lost 3 bases, J lost 4 bases, and 4 bases stayed unmatched. CDR3 sequence: CSVDQGAGYGYTF. The DNA for the CDR3 is TGCAGCGTTGACCAGGGGGCGGGCTATGGCTACACCTTC.